Listed below are T cell receptor beta chains from one sample, sequenced in a study of OX40 agonist ivuxolimab in advanced cancers. The table came from immunoSEQ multiplex PCR; TCRdb's copy has only in-frame clones and leaves some out. The sample gives roughly 71,000 clones, more than 65% of which show up once; 1.5% to 2% is in the top ten. Sample: CD4+ or CD8+ T cells sorted from blood, taken in a trial of the OX40 agonist ivuxolimab. The receptors derive from an adult with an advanced solid tumor such as melanoma, head and neck, liver or kidney cancer. CDR3s include the opening cysteine and the closing phenylalanine or tryptophan. The order of the fields is CDR3 protein, CDR3 DNA, D gene, V gene, J gene, CDR3 length. D genes are given only for firm matches.

CDR3aa: CASLEGRGRYEQYF; CDR3nt: TGTGCCAGCCTTGAGGGCAGGGGGAGGTACGAGCAGTACTTC; d_gene: -; v_gene: TRBV6-1; j_gene: TRBJ2-7; len: 14
CDR3aa: CSVEDRRREAQSYF; CDR3nt: TGCAGCGTTGAAGATAGAAGGCGGGAGGCCCAGTCGTATTTT; d_gene: TRBD2; v_gene: TRBV29-1; j_gene: TRBJ2-3; len: 14
CDR3aa: CASSPRLNTEAFF; CDR3nt: TGCGCCAGCAGCCCGAGATTGAACACTGAAGCTTTCTTT; d_gene: -; v_gene: TRBV5-1; j_gene: TRBJ1-1; len: 13
CDR3aa: CASRIELAGVNEQFF; CDR3nt: TGTGCCAGCAGAATAGAGTTAGCGGGAGTCAATGAGCAGTTCTTC; d_gene: TRBD2; v_gene: TRBV7-9; j_gene: TRBJ2-1; len: 15
CDR3aa: CASSLGPDTGELFF; CDR3nt: TGTGCCAGCAGCTTAGGCCCGGACACCGGGGAGCTGTTTTTT; d_gene: -; v_gene: TRBV7-2; j_gene: TRBJ2-2; len: 14
CDR3aa: CASSRYSGRGTGELFF; CDR3nt: TGTGCCAGCTCACGCTACAGCGGGAGAGGTACCGGGGAGCTGTTTTTT; d_gene: TRBD2; v_gene: TRBV18; j_gene: TRBJ2-2; len: 16
CDR3aa: CASRDPGTVPYEQYF; CDR3nt: TGTGCCAGCAGGGACCCAGGGACCGTCCCCTACGAGCAGTACTTC; d_gene: -; v_gene: TRBV7-3; j_gene: TRBJ2-7; len: 15
CDR3aa: CASSPHKETQYF; CDR3nt: TGTGCCAGCTCACCTCATAAGGAGACCCAGTACTTC; d_gene: -; v_gene: TRBV18; j_gene: TRBJ2-5; len: 12
CDR3aa: CASSPSGVEVNQPQHF; CDR3nt: TGTGCCAGCAGCCCCTCAGGGGTGGAGGTCAATCAGCCCCAGCATTTT; d_gene: -; v_gene: TRBV7-2; j_gene: TRBJ1-5; len: 16
CDR3aa: CASSQVYPGTGEQYF; CDR3nt: TGCGCCAGCAGCCAAGTTTATCCGGGAACGGGAGAGCAGTACTTC; d_gene: -; v_gene: TRBV4-3; j_gene: TRBJ2-7; len: 15
CDR3aa: CASSLLTVQETQYF; CDR3nt: TGTGCCAGCAGCTTACTGACAGTCCAAGAGACCCAGTACTTC; d_gene: -; v_gene: TRBV7-9; j_gene: TRBJ2-5; len: 14